A single sample gave rise to the 21 T cell receptor beta chains below, sequenced in a study of blood T cell repertoires in COVID-19. This table comes from immunoSEQ multiplex PCR, and its TCRdb copy is limited to in-frame clones, with some not included. The sample carries 200,000 to 300,000 clones, less than 90% recorded once. Sequenced sample: peripheral blood. These receptors originate from a man aged 30 to 45 with active or convalescent COVID-19.

This chain uses TRBV12-1 with TRBJ1-6; the table assigns TRBD1, which was not confirmed against the DNA. TRBV12-1 is marked as a pseudogene. There are 22 residues in the CDR3. The CDR3 sequence is CASSPDRGDHVGTGGAGSPLHF. In DNA, the CDR3 is TGTGCCAGCAGTCCAGACAGGGGCGATCATGTGGGGACAGGGGGCGCCGGGTCACCCCTCCACTTT.

V is TRBV29-1 and J is TRBJ2-2, with TRBD1 identical over 8 bases. Germline-derived CDR1 and CDR2 are SQVTM and ANQGSEA. With V trimmed by 3 bases and J by 7 bases, 4 bases remained unmatched. The CDR3 contains 13 residues. Here the CDR3 reads CSVDTGGFGELFF. The CDR3, as DNA: TGCAGCGTTGATACAGGGGGGTTCGGGGAGCTGTTTTTT.

The rearrangement links TRBV6-2 or TRBV6-3 to TRBJ2-5, with 11 bases identical to TRBD2. CDR3 length equals 16 residues. Per germline, CDR1 MNHEY and CDR2 SVGEGT. The junction had 6 bases not matched to a gene; V was cut back by 1 base and J by 5 bases. The CDR3 nucleotides read TGTGCCAGCAGTTACTATAGCGGGGGGGCAAGGGAGACCCAGTACTTC. Protein product: CASSYYSGGARETQYF.

This sequence joins TRBV19 and TRBJ1-4; TRBD1 might be the D (6 bases). This CDR3 has 14 residues. Deletions cut 6 bases from V and 7 bases from J, with 15 bases between. Germline V gene lookup returns CDR1 LNHDA and CDR2 SQIVND (reference sequence). CDR3 in amino acids: CASSPRGAGEKLFF. The CDR3, as DNA: TGTGCCAGTAGCCCGCGGGGGGCCGGTGAAAAACTGTTTTTT.

This clone is a singleton in its sample. This chain links TRBV11-2 with TRBJ2-3, with D possibly matching TRBD2 (6 bases). The CDR3 extends over 16 amino acids. V dropped 4 bases and J dropped 0 bases, with 14 bases sitting between them. CDR1 is SGHAT, CDR2 FQNNGV, per germline. CDR3 region: CASSSAGRASTDTQYF. The DNA of the CDR3 is TGTGCCAGCAGCTCAGCGGGTAGGGCTAGCACAGATACGCAGTATTTT.

The V call is TRBV7-2, the J call TRBJ2-7; 7 positions agree with TRBD1. J lost 0 bases, V lost 3 bases, and 8 bases had no gene match. This CDR3 is built from 16 residues. The germline CDR1 and CDR2 sequences are SGHTA and FQGNSA. As DNA, the CDR3 is TGTGCCAGCAGCTTGACGAGGGGGCCAAGCTCCTACGAGCAGTACTTC. It specifies CASSLTRGPSSYEQYF.

The chain links TRBV18 to TRBJ2-5, with unresolved D. The CDR3 runs to 14 residues. V lost 6 bases and J 2 bases, leaving 13 bases between the germline ends. Looked up from germline, CDR1 is KGHSH and CDR2 is LQKENI. CDR3 DNA sequence: TGTGCCAGCTCGGGCACCCGAACACAAGAGACCCAGTACTTC. Protein sequence: CASSGTRTQETQYF.

Only a few counts were recorded for this clone. The genes are TRBV29-1 and TRBJ2-5; a weak D match, TRBD2 (5 bases). The CDR3 runs 11 residues. V was shortened by 4 bases and J by 8 bases, with 11 bases between the two germline ends. Germline V gives CDR1 SQVTM, CDR2 ANQGSEA. CDR3 nucleotides: TGCAGCGTTGGTATTGACTACACCCAGTACTTC. Protein sequence: CSVGIDYTQYF.

The chain links TRBV6-2 or TRBV6-3 to TRBJ1-5; D perhaps matches TRBD1 (6 bases). CDR1 and CDR2 (germline): MNHEY, SVGEGT. CDR3 size: 15 residues. V gave up 3 bases and J gave up 7 bases, with 16 bases separating them. The CDR3 region is CASSYGQGFRQPQHF. CDR3 DNA: TGTGCCAGCAGTTATGGGCAGGGGTTTAGGCAGCCCCAGCATTTT.

The chain has TRBV6-5 and TRBJ2-7, with D hard to call. This CDR3 has 15 residues. Trimming left V 6 bases short and J 4 bases short, with 19 bases between. CDR1 and CDR2 (germline): MNHEY, SVGAGI. CDR3 loop: CASSLLGSPIYEQYF. In DNA form, the CDR3 reads TGTGCCAGCAGCCTCCTAGGCTCCCCAATTTACGAGCAGTACTTC.

Comment on this clone: Other DNA sequences of this sample code for an identical CDR3. The rearrangement joins TRBV3-1 (or the pseudogene TRBV3-2) to TRBJ2-4; D is possibly TRBD2 (6 bases). CDR1 is LGHDT and CDR2 is YNNKEL in the germline V gene (reference sequence). V was shortened by 0 bases and J by 6 bases, with 18 bases between the two germline ends. The CDR3 spans 17 residues. Here the CDR3 DNA reads TGTGCCAGCAGCCAAGATGAACGGGGGATGCGTGGAAACATTCAGTACTTC. Residues: CASSQDERGMRGNIQYF.

The gene calls are TRBV19 and TRBJ1-5; 10 bases are shared with TRBD1. The CDR3 contains 20 residues. The V gene end was trimmed by 6 bases and the J gene end by 1 base; junction bases not matched to a gene: 18. Germline lookup yields CDR1 LNHDA and CDR2 SQIVND (reference sequence). As DNA, the CDR3 is TGTGCCAGTAGACCGAACCGGGACAGGGGTTTTGGGTTGAGCAATCAGCCCCAGCATTTT. Translated: CASRPNRDRGFGLSNQPQHF.

V gene TRBV3-1 (or the pseudogene TRBV3-2) combines with J gene TRBJ2-3; D not certain. Germline-derived CDR1 and CDR2 are LGHDT and YNNKEL (reference sequence). The CDR3 has 11 amino acids. The ends were cut back, 5 bases at V and 2 bases at J, with 2 bases in the middle. The CDR3 loop is CASSYTDTQYF. CDR3 sequence (DNA): TGTGCCAGCAGCTACACAGATACGCAGTATTTT.

This chain uses TRBV7-8 with TRBJ1-6; TRBD1 agrees at 7 bases. Germline-derived CDR1 and CDR2 are SGHVS and FQNEAQ. V shed 6 bases and J 4 bases; nucleotides not matched to a gene: 15. The CDR3 consists of 18 residues. The CDR3: CASSYKTGTAEYNSPLHF. The CDR3 bases are TGTGCCAGCAGTTACAAAACCGGGACAGCTGAGTATAATTCACCCCTCCACTTT. Based on the CDR3 plus reference TRBV7-8 and TRBJ1-6, the full variable domain is GAGVSQSPRYKVAKRGQDVALRCDPISGHVSLFWYQQALGQGPEFLTYFQNEAQLDKSGLPSDRFFAERPEGSVSTLKIQRTQQEDSAVYLCASSYKTGTAEYNSPLHFGNGTRLTVT.

The chain joins TRBV7-9 to TRBJ2-5, with D tentatively TRBD2 (6 bases). V was cut by 2 bases and J by 7 bases, with 14 bases left in between. The CDR3 loop spans 14 amino acids. The germline V gene encodes CDR1 SEHNR and CDR2 FQNEAQ (reference sequence). This chain's CDR3 is CASSLFLLGGTQYF. The CDR3 DNA reads as TGTGCCAGCAGCTTATTCCTCTTGGGGGGGACCCAGTACTTC.

The chain employs TRBV13 and TRBJ2-5, with 9 nucleotides matching TRBD1. The CDR3 runs to 13 residues. Germline loops: CDR1 PRHDT, CDR2 FYEKMQ (reference sequence). V gave up 5 bases and J gave up 7 bases; unmatched junction bases: 5. Here the CDR3 DNA reads TGTGCCAGCAGCATGGACAGGGGAGCGACCCAGTACTTC. It codes for CASSMDRGATQYF.

V gene TRBV25-1 combines with J gene TRBJ1-2; D might be TRBD1 (5 bases). This CDR3 contains 15 residues. CDR1 MGHDK and CDR2 SYGVNS come from the germline V gene. V dropped 3 bases and J dropped 8 bases, with 19 bases sitting between them. The CDR3 is CASSDTTVGLVGYTF. The CDR3, as DNA: TGTGCCAGCAGTGATACGACAGTTGGGTTGGTAGGCTACACCTTC.

The V call is TRBV3-1 (or the pseudogene TRBV3-2), the J call TRBJ2-7; D is perhaps TRBD1 (5 bases). Trimming removed 1 base at V and 0 bases at J, with 7 bases between. This CDR3 contains 14 residues. The germline V gene encodes CDR1 LGHDT and CDR2 YNNKEL (reference sequence). The CDR3 DNA reads TGTGCCAGCAGCCAAGTCGACAGCTCCTACGAGCAGTACTTC. The encoded protein is CASSQVDSSYEQYF.

About this clone: At one of its ends the junction is not consistent with the germline gene, which may arise from a read error. This sequence joins TRBV6-5 and TRBJ2-7; D remains ambiguous. From germline, CDR1 is MNHEY and CDR2 SVGAGI. This CDR3 is 13 amino acids long. CDR3: CASSYSSSHEQYF. The CDR3 nucleotides are TGTGCCAGCAGTTACTCGAGCTCCCACGAGCAGTACTTC.

The chain recombines TRBV18 with TRBJ2-5; no firm D call. CDR1 and CDR2 from the germline V gene are KGHSH and LQKENI. The ends were cut back, 3 bases at V and 2 bases at J, with 13 bases in the middle. The CDR3 sequence is 15 residues long. The CDR3 spells CASSPGRFRQETQYF. CDR3 bases: TGTGCCAGCTCACCGGGCCGGTTTAGACAAGAGACCCAGTACTTC.

This clone has a single count. V and J are TRBV6-6 and TRBJ2-7; 7 nucleotides match TRBD1. The CDR3 is made up of 13 amino acids. V lost 8 bases and J lost 3; bases outside the gene matches: 7. Looked up from germline, CDR1 is MNHNY and CDR2 is SVGAGI (reference sequence). The CDR3 DNA follows: TGTGCCAGCGTTGGGACAGACCTCTACGAGCAGTACTTC. Amino acids: CASVGTDLYEQYF.